This T cell receptor (beta chain) was observed in a study of T cell repertoires in ileal Crohn's disease. Notes on the study in general: Sorted CD8 T cells held more high-frequency clones than CD4. Active smokers at surgery had more clonal expansions than non-smokers. Endoscopic recurrence occurred in every patient whose clonality exceeded 26.8%.

Libraries were prepared by immunoSEQ multiplex PCR; TCRdb keeps only in-frame clonotypes and omits some of them. The sample includes approximately 17,000 clones, just over 85% seen only once; the top ten take 4.5% to 6%. As to this clone: Antigen specificity is unknown.

Germline V lookup: CDR1 DFQATT, CDR2 SNEGSKA (reference sequence). The CDR3 spans 11 residues. V shed 0 bases and J shed 10 bases, with 9 bases lying between them. V usage is TRBV20-1 and J usage is TRBJ1-2; D uncertain. This receptor was identified in an adult with Crohn's disease. Material: ileal tissue. CDR3 DNA sequence: TGCAGTGCTAGAGATAGGCGGGACTACACCTTC. Amino acids: CSARDRRDYTF.